The clone carrying this TCR beta chain has more than one count but fewer than ten. The antigen is not known. This record comes from a study of blood T cells in healthy people across ages. Study-wide results and limits: TCR beta diversity, measured per million T cells, fell in a roughly linear way with age. Versus aged donors, long-lived donors had higher diversity and more naive CD4+ cells. Shifts in expanded clonotypes may have been confounded by donor CMV status, which was unknown.

A second PCR of about 7 to 12 cycles used a sample-barcoded 5' primer and a J-beta primer mix. One entry per CDR3 protein, called by TCRdb with MiXCR from the 5' RACE reads. The sample carries almost 1 million distinct CDR3 sequences, just over 50% recorded once. The V and J ends lost 3 bases and 6 bases respectively, with 9 bases between them. The CDR3 is 12 amino acids. Looked up from germline, CDR1 is MDHEN and CDR2 is SYDVKM. The genes are TRBV28 and TRBJ2-7; D gene unclear. Sequencing was carried out using blood. The sequence derives from a woman aged 55-70 years in good health. The CDR3 coding sequence is TGTGCCAGCAGTTTGGTAGGGTTCGAGCAGTACTTC. Translated: CASSLVGFEQYF.